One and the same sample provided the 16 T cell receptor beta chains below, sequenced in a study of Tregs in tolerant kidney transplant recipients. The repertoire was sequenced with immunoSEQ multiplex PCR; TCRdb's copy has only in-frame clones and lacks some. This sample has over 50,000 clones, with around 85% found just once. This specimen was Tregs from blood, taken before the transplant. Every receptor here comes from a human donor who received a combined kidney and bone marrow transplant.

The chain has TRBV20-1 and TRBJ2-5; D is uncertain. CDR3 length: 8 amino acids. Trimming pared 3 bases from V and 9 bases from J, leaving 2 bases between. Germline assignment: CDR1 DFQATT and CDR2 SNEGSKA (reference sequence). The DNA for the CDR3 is TGCAGTGCTAGCGCCCAGTACTTC. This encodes CSASAQYF.

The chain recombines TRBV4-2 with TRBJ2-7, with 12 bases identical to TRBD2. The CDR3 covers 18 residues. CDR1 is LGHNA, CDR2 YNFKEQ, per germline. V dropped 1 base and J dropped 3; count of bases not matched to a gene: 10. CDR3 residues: CASSQAKTSGGQHYEQYF. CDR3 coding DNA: TGTGCCAGCAGCCAAGCTAAGACTAGCGGGGGACAACACTACGAGCAGTACTTC.

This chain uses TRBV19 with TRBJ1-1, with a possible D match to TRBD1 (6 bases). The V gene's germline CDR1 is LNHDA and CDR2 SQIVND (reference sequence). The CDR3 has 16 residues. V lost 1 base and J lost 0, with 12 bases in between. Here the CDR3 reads CASSIGLGGLNTEAFF. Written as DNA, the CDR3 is TGTGCCAGTAGTATAGGTTTGGGGGGGCTGAACACTGAAGCTTTCTTT.

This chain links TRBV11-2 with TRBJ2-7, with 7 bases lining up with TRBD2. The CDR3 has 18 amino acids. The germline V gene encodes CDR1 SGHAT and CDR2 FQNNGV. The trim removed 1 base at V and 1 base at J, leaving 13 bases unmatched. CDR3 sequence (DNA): TGTGCCAGCAGCTTAGTAGGTGAGCGGGGCTTCGTTTCCTACGAGCAGTACTTC. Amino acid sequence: CASSLVGERGFVSYEQYF. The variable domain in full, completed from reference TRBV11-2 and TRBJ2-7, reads EAGVAQSPRYKIIEKRQSVAFWCNPISGHATLYWYQQILGQGPKLLIQFQNNGVVDDSQLPKDRFSAERLKGVDSTLKIQPAKLEDSAVYLCASSLVGERGFVSYEQYFGPGTRLTVT.

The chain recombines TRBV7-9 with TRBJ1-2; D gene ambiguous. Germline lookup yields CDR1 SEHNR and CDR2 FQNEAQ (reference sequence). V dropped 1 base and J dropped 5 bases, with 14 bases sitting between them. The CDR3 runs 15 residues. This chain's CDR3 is CASSLVDPPSYGYTF. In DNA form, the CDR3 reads TGTGCCAGCAGCTTAGTGGACCCACCGTCATATGGCTACACCTTC.

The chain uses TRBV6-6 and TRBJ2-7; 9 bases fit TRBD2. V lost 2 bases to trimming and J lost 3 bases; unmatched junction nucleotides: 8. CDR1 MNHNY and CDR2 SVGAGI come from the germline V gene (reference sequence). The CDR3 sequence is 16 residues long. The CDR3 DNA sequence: TGTGCCAGCAGTTACGTTGGAGTAGCGGGAGTCTACGAGCAGTACTTC. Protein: CASSYVGVAGVYEQYF.

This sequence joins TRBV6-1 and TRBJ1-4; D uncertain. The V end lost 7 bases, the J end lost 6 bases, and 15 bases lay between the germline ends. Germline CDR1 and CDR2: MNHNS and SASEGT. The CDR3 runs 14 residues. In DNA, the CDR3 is TGTGCCAGCACCAAAAGGGTGGCAGATGAAAAACTGTTTTTT. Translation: CASTKRVADEKLFF.

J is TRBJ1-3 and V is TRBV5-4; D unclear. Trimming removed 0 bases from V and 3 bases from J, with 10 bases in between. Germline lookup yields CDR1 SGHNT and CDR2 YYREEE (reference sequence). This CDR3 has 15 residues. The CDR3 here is CASSLGGGNGNTIYF. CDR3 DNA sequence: TGTGCCAGCAGCTTGGGTGGAGGGAATGGAAACACCATATATTTT.

DNA of the CDR3: TGTGCCAGCAGCAGCGGGAGCTCCTACAATGAGCAGTTCTTC. Residues: CASSSGSSYNEQFF. The chain joins TRBV5-6 to TRBJ2-1; 8 bases fit TRBD2. V was clipped by 4 bases and J by 0 bases; unmatched bases: 0. Germline lookup yields CDR1 SGHDT and CDR2 YYEEEE. The CDR3 consists of 14 residues.

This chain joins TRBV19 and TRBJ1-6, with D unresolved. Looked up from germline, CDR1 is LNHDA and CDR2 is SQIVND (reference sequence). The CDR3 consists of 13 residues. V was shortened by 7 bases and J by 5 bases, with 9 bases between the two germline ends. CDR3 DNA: TGTGCCAGTATGGCGAAGAATAATTCACCCCTCCACTTT. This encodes CASMAKNNSPLHF.

The CDR3 bases are TGTGCCAGCAGTGTCCGGACTAGCGGGAGGGCCGAGGGGACAGATACGCAGTATTTT. This encodes CASSVRTSGRAEGTDTQYF. The chain joins TRBV2 to TRBJ2-3, with 15 bases matching TRBD2. CDR3 length: 19 amino acids. The V gene end was trimmed by 4 bases and the J gene end by 3 bases; junction bases not matched to a gene: 11. CDR1 and CDR2 (germline): SNHLY, FYNNEI.

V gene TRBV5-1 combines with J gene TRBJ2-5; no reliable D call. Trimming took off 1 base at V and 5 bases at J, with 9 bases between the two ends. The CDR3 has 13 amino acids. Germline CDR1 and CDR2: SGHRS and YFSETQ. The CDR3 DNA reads TGCGCCAGCAGCTTGAATTTGGGGGAGACCCAGTACTTC. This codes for CASSLNLGETQYF.

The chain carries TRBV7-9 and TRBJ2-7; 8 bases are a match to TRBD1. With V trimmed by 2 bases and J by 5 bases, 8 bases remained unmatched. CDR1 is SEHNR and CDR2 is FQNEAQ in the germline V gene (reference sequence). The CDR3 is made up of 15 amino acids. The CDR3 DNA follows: TGTGCCAGCAGCTTAACCGGGACAGGTTCCCACGAGCAGTACTTC. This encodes CASSLTGTGSHEQYF.

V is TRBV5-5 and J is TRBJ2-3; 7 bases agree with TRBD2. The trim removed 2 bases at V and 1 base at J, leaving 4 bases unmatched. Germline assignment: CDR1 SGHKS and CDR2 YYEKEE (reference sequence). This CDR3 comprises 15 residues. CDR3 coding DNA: TGTGCCAGCAGCTTTCTGGGGGGGGGCACAGATACGCAGTATTTT. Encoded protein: CASSFLGGGTDTQYF.

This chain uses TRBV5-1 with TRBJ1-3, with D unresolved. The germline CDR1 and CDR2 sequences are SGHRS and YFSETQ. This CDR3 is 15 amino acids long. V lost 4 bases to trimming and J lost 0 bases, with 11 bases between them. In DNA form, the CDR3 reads TGCGCCAGCAGCCCTTCTCCAATCTCTGGAAACACCATATATTTT. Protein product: CASSPSPISGNTIYF.

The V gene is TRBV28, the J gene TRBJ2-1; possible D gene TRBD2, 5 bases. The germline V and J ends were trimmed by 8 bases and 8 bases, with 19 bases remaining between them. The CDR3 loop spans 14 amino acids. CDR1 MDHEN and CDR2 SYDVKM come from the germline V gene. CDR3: CASYRASWGDEQFF. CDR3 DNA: TGTGCCAGCTATAGGGCTAGCTGGGGTGATGAGCAGTTCTTC.